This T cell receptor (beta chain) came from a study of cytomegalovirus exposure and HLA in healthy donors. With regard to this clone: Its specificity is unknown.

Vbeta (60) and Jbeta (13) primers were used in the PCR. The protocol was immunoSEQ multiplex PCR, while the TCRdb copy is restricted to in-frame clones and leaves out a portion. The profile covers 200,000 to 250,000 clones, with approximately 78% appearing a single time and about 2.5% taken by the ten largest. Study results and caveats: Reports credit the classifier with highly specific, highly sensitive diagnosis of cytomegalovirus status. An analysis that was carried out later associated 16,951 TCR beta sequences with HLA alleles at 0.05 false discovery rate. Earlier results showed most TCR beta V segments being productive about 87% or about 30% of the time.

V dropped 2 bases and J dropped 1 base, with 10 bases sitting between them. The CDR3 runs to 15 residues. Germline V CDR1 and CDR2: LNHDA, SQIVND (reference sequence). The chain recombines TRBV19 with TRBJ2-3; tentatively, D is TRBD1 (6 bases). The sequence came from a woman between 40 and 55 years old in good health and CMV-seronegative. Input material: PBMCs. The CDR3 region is CASSIPAGGTDTQYF. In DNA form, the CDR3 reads TGTGCCAGTAGTATACCGGCAGGGGGCACAGATACGCAGTATTTT.